The present TCR beta chain was sequenced within a study of vaccination effects on CD4 cells after COVID-19. This table comes from immunoSEQ multiplex PCR, and its TCRdb copy is limited to in-frame clones, with some not included. The sample includes about 74,000 clones, 60% to 80% of them seen just once. Unmatched junction bases numbered 3, after V lost 0 bases and J lost 2 bases. The germline gives CDR1 LGHNA, CDR2 YSLEER. The CDR3 consists of 15 residues. Having been cultured for roughly 9 days, the cells underwent CD4+ T cell isolation. For this clone: No antigen is known for it.

This specimen consisted of CD4+ T cells from PBMCs cultured without peptide, obtained before COVID-19 vaccination. The chain employs TRBV4-3 and TRBJ1-1, with 7 bases identical to TRBD1. The source of this sequence is a human donor who received a COVID-19 vaccine. CDR3 bases: TGCGCCAGCAGCCAAGAGACAGGGCCAAACACTGAAGCTTTCTTT. Its translation is CASSQETGPNTEAFF.